This record looks at one T cell receptor beta chain sequence and its context. Its specificity is not known. As for time point: baseline, week 1 (first vaccination visit). Treatment indicated: pre-vaccination baseline after standard-of-care therapy. New astrocytomas of WHO grade 3 or 4 that were IDH1-mutant and ATRX-lost were found in the donors. TCRdb's copy holds only in-frame clones and misses some; the assay was immunoSEQ multiplex PCR. The table lists approximately 54,000 clones, roughly 80% of them singletons. The CDR3 length is 14 residues. V trimming: 5 bases; J trimming: 2 bases; junction bases outside the gene matches: 6. Germline V gives CDR1 MGHDK, CDR2 SYGVNS. This specimen belongs to a study of a mutant IDH1 vaccine in newly diagnosed glioma. Study-level information: Treated patients, roughly 60% male and roughly 40% female, averaged about 40 years of age. Patients previously underwent radiotherapy, temozolomide, or both, and most underwent both. Study results and limitations: Evidence of vaccine-induced immune responses was documented in nearly 95% of patients.

The chain carries TRBV25-1 and TRBJ2-7, with 7 nucleotides matching TRBD1. The material was PBMCs, obtained from a glioma patient treated with radiotherapy, temozolomide or both. The receptor was isolated from a man aged 18 to 29 with glioma. The CDR3 nucleotides are TGTGCCAGCAGTCCGGCCGGGACAGCCTACGAGCAGTACTTC. Translation: CASSPAGTAYEQYF.